Below, 3 T cell receptor beta chains from the same sample are listed, as sequenced in a study of early T cells in non-severe SARS-CoV-2 infection. TCRdb re-called the 5' RACE reads with MiXCR, one entry per CDR3 protein. Counted here are more than 50,000 distinct CDR3 sequences, about 15% occurring once; the ten biggest clones make up about 9.1%. The source material was whole blood, sampled at baseline. Receptor source: an adult who was a healthcare worker with PCR-confirmed SARS-CoV-2 infection or an uninfected control (not recorded which).

The V and J genes are TRBV27 and TRBJ2-7, with D uncertain. There are 14 residues in the CDR3. Germline lookup yields CDR1 MNHEY and CDR2 SMNVEV (reference sequence). The V end lost 5 bases, the J end lost 3 bases, and 14 bases lay between the germline ends. The CDR3: CASSPSELFYEQYF. As DNA, the CDR3 is TGTGCCAGCAGTCCCTCCGAACTTTTCTACGAGCAGTACTTC.

The rearrangement links TRBV7-2 to TRBJ1-4; D gene uncertain. Trimming removed 6 bases from V and 8 bases from J, with 16 bases in between. The CDR3 has 14 amino acids. CDR1 and CDR2 from the germline V gene are SGHTA and FQGNSA. CDR3 amino acids: CASSPQRGKEKLFF. The CDR3 DNA follows: TGTGCCAGCAGTCCCCAGAGAGGGAAAGAAAAACTGTTTTTT. The full variable domain, completed using reference TRBV7-2 and TRBJ1-4, is GAGVSQSPSNKVTEKGKDVELRCDPISGHTALYWYRQSLGQGLEFLIYFQGNSAPDKSGLPSDRFSAERTGGSVSTLTIQRTQQEDSAVYLCASSPQRGKEKLFFGSGTQLSVL.

The sample holds many counts of this clonotype. V and J are TRBV4-1 and TRBJ1-6, with TRBD1 matching over 9 bases. The V segment lost 3 bases and the J segment 3 bases; nucleotides outside the gene matches: 6. This CDR3 contains 17 residues. Germline-derived CDR1 and CDR2 are MGHRA and YSYEKL. The DNA for the CDR3 is TGCGCCAGCAGCCAGATACAGGGGGCAGACTATAATTCACCCCTCCACTTT. It encodes CASSQIQGADYNSPLHF.